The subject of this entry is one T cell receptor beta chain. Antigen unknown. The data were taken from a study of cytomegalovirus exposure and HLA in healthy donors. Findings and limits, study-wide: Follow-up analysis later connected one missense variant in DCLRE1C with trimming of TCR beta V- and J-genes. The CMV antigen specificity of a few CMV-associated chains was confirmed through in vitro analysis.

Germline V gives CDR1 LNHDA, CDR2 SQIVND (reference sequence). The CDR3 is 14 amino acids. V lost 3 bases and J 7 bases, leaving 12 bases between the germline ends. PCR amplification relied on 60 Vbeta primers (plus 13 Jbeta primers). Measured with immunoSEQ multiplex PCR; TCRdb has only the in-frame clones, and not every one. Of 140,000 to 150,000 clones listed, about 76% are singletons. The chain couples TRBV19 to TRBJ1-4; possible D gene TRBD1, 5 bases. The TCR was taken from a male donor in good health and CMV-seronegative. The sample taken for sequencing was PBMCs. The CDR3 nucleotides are TGTGCCAGTAGTATTGGCCTCAGGGCTGAAAAACTGTTTTTT. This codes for CASSIGLRAEKLFF. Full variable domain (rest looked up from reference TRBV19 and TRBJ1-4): DGGITQSPKYLFRKEGQNVTLSCEQNLNHDAMYWYRQDPGQGLRLIYYSQIVNDFQKGDIAEGYSVSREKKESFPLTVTSAQKNPTAFYLCASSIGLRAEKLFFGSGTQLSVL.